This T cell receptor beta chain was found in a study of shared clonotypes between healthy human individuals (dated by TCRdb to the early 2020s). Describing the broader study: The cohort included three men and two women between 18 and 49 years of age. For each donor, CD4 naive and CD4 memory were each run on three plates, CD8 naive on two plates, and CD8 memory on one plate. To estimate repertoire size and how much clonotype sharing occurs between individuals, the study deeply sequenced the blood TCR repertoires of roughly 5 healthy adults. To increase sequencing depth and limit assay-specific biases, TCR repertoire library preparation and sequencing were carried out by different laboratories using diverse techniques. Leukapheresis yielded between about 0.8 and 8.9 billion PBMCs per donor.

Measured from the cysteine to the phenylalanine, the CDR3 is 15 residues long. Only the CDR3 DNA stays, 45 bases, in frame from base 1. The germline V gene (reference sequence) supplies CDR1 MNHNY and CDR2 SVGAGI. V is pared back by 6 bases and J by 4 bases, with 16 bases lying between the germline termini. Overall study results and their limits: Clonotypes shared by all four sorted-subset donors showed higher generation probabilities than non-shared clonotypes. Naive subsets generally had larger estimated clonotype richness than memory subsets did. Pairwise subsampling indicated that sequencing depth was expected to affect the degree of clonotype sharing among donors. Sampling was limited to blood, and TCR repertoires in tissue likely differ from TCR repertoires in blood. Incomplete sequencing was indicated by rarefaction of sorted-subset datasets, despite the large sequencing depth. When a handful of donors were compared, the shared fraction of clonotypes was about 5.4% for naive CD4, about 4% for naive CD8, about 2.5% for memory CD4, and 0.35% to 0.4% for memory CD8. Because the study included only a small number of donors, the genetic and exposure-history diversity represented was limited.

Using the deep immunoSEQ assay, multiplex PCR amplified TCR CDR3 regions from genomic DNA. For each cell subset, the extracted genomic DNA was distributed evenly across all wells of several immunoSEQ 96-well plates, and each plate served as one replicate. For sorted subsets, approximately 190 ng of genomic DNA, equivalent to 25,000 to 35,000 T cell genomes, went into each replicate PCR. The purified libraries were quantified using a Qubit 3.0 fluorometer, sized with a Bioanalyzer 2100, and then quantified again using the KAPA Library Quantification kit. Each immunoSEQ 96-well plate was sequenced on its own single-read 150-cycle Illumina NextSeq 550 flow cell. The paper's data handling went like this. The immunoSEQ output contained only junctional sequences without quality scores, so filtering could not match that applied to full-length reads. Sequences were annotated with PyIR, a Python wrapper for IgBLAST v1.9, using IMGT germline references to assign V/J genes and CDR3. Reads with weak V/J assignments (E-value above 1e-6), missing CDR3, stop codons, out-of-frame junctions, or ambiguous translated residues were removed. V3J clonotypes were defined as sequences sharing the same inferred V gene, J gene, and CDR3 amino acid sequence. To compute the percentage overlap between repertoires, the number of shared unique clonotypes was divided by the size of the smaller repertoire. RTK rarefaction, the Chao1 estimator, and Recon v2.1 estimates of unobserved clonotypes were used to assess repertoire richness. Generation probabilities for all TCRbeta clonotypes obtained by the gDNA method from several donors were computed using OLGA. Sourced from immuneACCESS, this table was stored by TCRdb with only in-frame sequences that have V and J called. A share of the clones is absent; for the studies checked, an unresolved V gene accounts for under half, and the remainder has no known explanation. The V and J calls and clone size are taken from that table; D and trimming were inferred from the DNA. This sample comprises 1,400,000 or so clones, roughly 98.5% of them detected only once. The ten largest account for around 0.38% of the sample.

The donors were healthy, HIV-negative adults who had no recently reported acute infections or vaccinations. Only Caucasian adults living in Nashville, Tennessee, USA were represented among the donors. CD4+ T cells were enriched through magnetic negative selection, after which naive cells were positively selected on CD45RA and the remaining negative fraction served as the memory subset. Blood was obtained by leukapheresis, after which PBMCs were separated by Ficoll-Histopaque density gradient centrifugation and cryopreserved in liquid nitrogen vapor phase. Analytical flow cytometry was used to check the purity and quantity of each magnetically sorted T cell population. Genomic DNA was isolated from each sorted fraction and quantified by UV absorbance on a Nanodrop 2000c. A note on this clone: There is no known antigen for this receptor. One base away there is no much larger clone; base qualities are not given.

Sequenced input: naive CD4+ T cells sorted from blood. Interpreted using the paper, the cell subset or site label stands for: CD45RA+ positively selected. This receptor was identified in a man younger than 40 in good health. The chain joins TRBV6-6 to TRBJ1-5, with TRBD1 tentatively as D gene (6 bases match). The DNA sequence is given as TGTGCCAGCAGCCAACAGGGCTCCCAAAATCAGCCCCAGCATTTT. It is translated as CASSQQGSQNQPQHF.